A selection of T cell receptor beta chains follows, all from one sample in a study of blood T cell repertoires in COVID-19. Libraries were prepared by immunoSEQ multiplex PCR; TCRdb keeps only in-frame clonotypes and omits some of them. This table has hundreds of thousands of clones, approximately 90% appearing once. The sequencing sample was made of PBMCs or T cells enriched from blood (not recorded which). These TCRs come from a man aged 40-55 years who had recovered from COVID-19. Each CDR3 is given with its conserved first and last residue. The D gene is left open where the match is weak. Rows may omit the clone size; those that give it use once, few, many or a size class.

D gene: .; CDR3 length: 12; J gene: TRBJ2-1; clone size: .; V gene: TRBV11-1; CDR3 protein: CASSPPVGEQFF; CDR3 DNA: TGTGCCAGCAGCCCCCCAGTCGGGGAGCAGTTCTTC
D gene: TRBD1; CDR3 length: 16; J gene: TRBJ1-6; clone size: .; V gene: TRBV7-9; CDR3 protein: CASSSGTGAKNSPLHF; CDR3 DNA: TGTGCCAGCAGCTCCGGGACAGGGGCAAAGAATTCACCCCTCCACTTT
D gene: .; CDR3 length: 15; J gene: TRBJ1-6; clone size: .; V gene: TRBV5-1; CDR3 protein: CASSPREGGNSPLHF; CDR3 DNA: TGCGCCAGCAGCCCCCGGGAGGGTGGCAATTCACCCCTCCACTTT
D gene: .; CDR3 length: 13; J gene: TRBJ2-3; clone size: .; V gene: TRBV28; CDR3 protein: CASSYGSTDTQYF; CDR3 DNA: TGTGCCAGCAGTTACGGTAGCACAGATACGCAGTATTTT
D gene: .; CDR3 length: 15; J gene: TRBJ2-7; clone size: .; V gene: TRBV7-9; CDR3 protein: CASSPLQGLSYEQYF; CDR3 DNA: TGTGCCAGCAGCCCGCTCCAGGGCTTATCCTACGAGCAGTACTTC
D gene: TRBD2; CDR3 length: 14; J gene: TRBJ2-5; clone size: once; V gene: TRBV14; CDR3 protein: CASSQGTSGRTQYF; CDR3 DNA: TGTGCCAGCAGCCAAGGGACTAGCGGGCGGACCCAGTACTTC
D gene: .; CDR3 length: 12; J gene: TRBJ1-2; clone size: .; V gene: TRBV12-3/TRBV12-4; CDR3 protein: CASSPNLLGYTF; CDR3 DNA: TGTGCCAGCAGTCCGAACCTATTGGGCTACACCTTC
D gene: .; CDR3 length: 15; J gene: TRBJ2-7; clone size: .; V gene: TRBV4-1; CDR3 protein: CASSQVLASSYEQYF; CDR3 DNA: TGCGCCAGCAGCCAAGTGTTAGCGTCCTCCTACGAGCAGTACTTC
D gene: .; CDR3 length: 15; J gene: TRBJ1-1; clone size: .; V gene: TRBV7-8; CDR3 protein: CASSKTQGRDTEAFF; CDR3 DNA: TGTGCCAGCAGCAAAACCCAGGGGCGGGACACTGAAGCTTTCTTT
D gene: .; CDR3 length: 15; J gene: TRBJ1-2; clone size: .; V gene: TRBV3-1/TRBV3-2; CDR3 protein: CASSQDAGFNYGYTF; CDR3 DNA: TGTGCCAGCAGCCAAGATGCAGGATTTAACTATGGCTACACCTTC
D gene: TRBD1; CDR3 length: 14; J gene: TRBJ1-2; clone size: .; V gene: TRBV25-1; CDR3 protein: CASSDKGQGYGYTF; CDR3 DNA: TGTGCCAGCAGTGATAAGGGACAGGGGTATGGCTACACCTTC
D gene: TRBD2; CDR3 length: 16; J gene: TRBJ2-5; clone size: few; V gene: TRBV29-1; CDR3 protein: CSVLRTSGRAGETQYF; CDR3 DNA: TGCAGCGTTCTCCGGACTAGCGGGAGGGCCGGGGAGACCCAGTACTTC
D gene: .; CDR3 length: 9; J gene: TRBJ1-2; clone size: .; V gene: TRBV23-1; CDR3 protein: CVITDGYTF; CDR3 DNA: TGCGTAATAACAGATGGCTACACCTTC
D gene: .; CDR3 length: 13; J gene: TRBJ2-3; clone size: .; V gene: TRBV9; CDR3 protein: CAGSKDQGDTQYF; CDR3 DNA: TGTGCCGGATCCAAGGACCAGGGAGATACGCAGTATTTT
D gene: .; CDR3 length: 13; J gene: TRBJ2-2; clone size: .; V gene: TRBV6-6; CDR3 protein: CASSSTGTPFTFF; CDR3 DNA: TGTGCCAGCAGTTCAACAGGGACACCCTTCACTTTTTTT
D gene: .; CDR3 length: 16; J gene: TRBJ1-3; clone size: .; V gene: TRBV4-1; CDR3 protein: CASSQDSWETGNTIYF; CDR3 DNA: TGCGCCAGCAGCCAAGATTCGTGGGAGACTGGAAACACCATATATTTT
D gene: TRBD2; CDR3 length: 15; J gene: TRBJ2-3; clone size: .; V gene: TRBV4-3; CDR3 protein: CASSQDSGSTDTQYF; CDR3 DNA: TGCGCCAGCAGCCAAGATAGCGGGAGCACAGATACGCAGTATTTT
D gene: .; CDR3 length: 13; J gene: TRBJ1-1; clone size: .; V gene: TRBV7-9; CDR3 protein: CASSLNKKAEAFF; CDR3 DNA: TGTGCCAGCAGCTTAAATAAAAAAGCAGAAGCTTTCTTT
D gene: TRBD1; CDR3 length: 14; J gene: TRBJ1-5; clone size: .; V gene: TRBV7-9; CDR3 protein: CASSHTGGDQPQHF; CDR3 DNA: TGTGCCAGCAGCCACACAGGGGGAGATCAGCCCCAGCATTTT
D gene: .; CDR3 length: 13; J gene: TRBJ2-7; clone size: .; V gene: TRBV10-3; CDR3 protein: CAISKGVLYEQYF; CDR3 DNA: TGTGCCATCAGCAAAGGGGTCCTCTACGAGCAGTACTTC
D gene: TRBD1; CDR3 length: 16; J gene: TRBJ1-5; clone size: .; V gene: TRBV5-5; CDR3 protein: CASSLEQGARNQPQHF; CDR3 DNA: TGTGCCAGCAGCTTGGAGCAGGGGGCGAGGAATCAGCCCCAGCATTTT
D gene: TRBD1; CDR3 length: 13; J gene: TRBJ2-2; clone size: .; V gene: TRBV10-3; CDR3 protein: CAIRTGSTGELFF; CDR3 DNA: TGTGCCATCAGGACAGGGTCCACCGGGGAGCTGTTTTTT
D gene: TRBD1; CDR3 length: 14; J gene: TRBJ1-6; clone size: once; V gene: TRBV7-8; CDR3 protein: CASSLGTGFEPLHF; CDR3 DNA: TGTGCCAGCAGCCTCGGGACAGGGTTCGAACCCCTCCACTTT
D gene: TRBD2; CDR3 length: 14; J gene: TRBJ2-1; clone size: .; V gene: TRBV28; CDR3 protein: CASSLLAGWNEQFF; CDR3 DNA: TGTGCCAGCAGTTTACTAGCGGGATGGAATGAGCAGTTCTTC
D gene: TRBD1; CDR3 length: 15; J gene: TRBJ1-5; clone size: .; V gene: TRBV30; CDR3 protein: CAWSAPDREFQPQHF; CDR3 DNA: TGTGCCTGGAGTGCCCCCGACAGGGAGTTTCAGCCCCAGCATTTT
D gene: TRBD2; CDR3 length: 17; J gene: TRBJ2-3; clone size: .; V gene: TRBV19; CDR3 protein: CASRIIGTSGAPDTQYF; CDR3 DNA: TGTGCCAGTAGGATTATCGGGACTAGCGGAGCTCCGGATACGCAGTATTTT
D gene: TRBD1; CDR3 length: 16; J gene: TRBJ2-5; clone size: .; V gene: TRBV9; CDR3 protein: CASSVGVGTAQETQYF; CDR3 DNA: TGTGCCAGCAGCGTAGGAGTCGGGACAGCGCAAGAGACCCAGTACTTC
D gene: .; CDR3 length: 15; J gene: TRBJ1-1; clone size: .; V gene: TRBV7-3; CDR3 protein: CASSSERARVTEAFF; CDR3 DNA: TGTGCCAGCAGCTCCGAAAGGGCCAGGGTAACTGAAGCTTTCTTT
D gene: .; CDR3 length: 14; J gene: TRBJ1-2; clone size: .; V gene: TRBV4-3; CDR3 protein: CASSQSTGDYGYTF; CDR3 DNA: TGCGCCAGCAGCCAATCCACAGGAGACTATGGCTACACCTTC
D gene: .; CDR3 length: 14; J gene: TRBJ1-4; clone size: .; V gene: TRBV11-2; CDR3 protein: CASSLLAVGGELFF; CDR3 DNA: TGTGCCAGCAGCTTACTTGCGGTTGGGGGCGAACTGTTTTTT
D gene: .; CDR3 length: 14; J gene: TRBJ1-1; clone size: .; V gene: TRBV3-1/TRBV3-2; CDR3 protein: CASSQEDWSTEAFF; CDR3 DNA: TGTGCCAGCAGCCAAGAGGATTGGAGCACTGAAGCTTTCTTT
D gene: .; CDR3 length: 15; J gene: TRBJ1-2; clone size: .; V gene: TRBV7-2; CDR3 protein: CASSPGRGGIYGYTF; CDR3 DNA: TGTGCCAGCAGCCCAGGAAGGGGGGGGATCTATGGCTACACCTTC
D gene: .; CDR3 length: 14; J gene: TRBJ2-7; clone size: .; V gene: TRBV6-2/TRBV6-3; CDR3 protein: CASSYSPVLYEQYF; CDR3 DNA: TGTGCCAGCAGTTACTCGCCAGTCCTCTACGAGCAGTACTTC
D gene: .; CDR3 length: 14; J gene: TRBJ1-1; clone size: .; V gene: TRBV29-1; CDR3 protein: CSVELWGQNTEAFF; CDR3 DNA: TGCAGCGTTGAATTGTGGGGGCAGAACACTGAAGCTTTCTTT
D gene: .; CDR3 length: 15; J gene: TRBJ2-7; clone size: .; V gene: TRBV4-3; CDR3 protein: CASSLYRDSTYEQYF; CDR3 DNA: TGCGCCAGCAGCCTATACCGGGACTCCACCTACGAGCAGTACTTC
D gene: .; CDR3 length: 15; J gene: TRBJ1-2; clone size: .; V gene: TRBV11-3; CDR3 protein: CASSLVSSSGYGYTF; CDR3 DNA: TGTGCCAGCAGCTTAGTTTCAAGCTCGGGCTATGGCTACACCTTC
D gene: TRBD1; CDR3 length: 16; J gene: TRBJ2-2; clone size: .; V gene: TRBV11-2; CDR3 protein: CASSSNRGRNTGELFF; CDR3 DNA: TGTGCCAGCAGCTCAAACAGGGGGCGGAACACCGGGGAGCTGTTTTTT
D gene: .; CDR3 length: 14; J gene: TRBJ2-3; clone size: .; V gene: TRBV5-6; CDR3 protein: CASSLAQDTDTQYF; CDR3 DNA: TGTGCCAGCAGCTTGGCCCAGGACACAGATACGCAGTATTTT
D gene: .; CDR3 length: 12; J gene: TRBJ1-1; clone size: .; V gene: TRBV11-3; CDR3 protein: CASSRPGTEAFF; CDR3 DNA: TGTGCCAGCAGCCGCCCGGGGACTGAAGCTTTCTTT
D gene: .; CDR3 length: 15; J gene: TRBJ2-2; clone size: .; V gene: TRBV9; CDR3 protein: CASSPSRGDTGELFF; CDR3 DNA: TGTGCCAGCAGCCCCAGCAGGGGGGACACCGGGGAGCTGTTTTTT
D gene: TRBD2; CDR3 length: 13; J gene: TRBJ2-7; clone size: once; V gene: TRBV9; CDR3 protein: CASSVTSGYEQYF; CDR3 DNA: TGTGCCAGCAGCGTAACTAGCGGCTACGAGCAGTACTTC
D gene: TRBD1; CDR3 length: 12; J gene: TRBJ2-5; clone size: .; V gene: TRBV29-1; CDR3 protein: CSADRGRETQYF; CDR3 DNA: TGCAGCGCAGACAGGGGGCGAGAGACCCAGTACTTC
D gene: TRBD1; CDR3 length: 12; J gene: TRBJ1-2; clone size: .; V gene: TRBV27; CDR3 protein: CASSSGGYGYTF; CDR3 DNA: TGTGCCAGCAGTTCAGGGGGCTATGGCTACACCTTC
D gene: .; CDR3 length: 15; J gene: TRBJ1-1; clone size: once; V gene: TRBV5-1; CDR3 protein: CASSLDGVMNTEAFF; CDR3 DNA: TGCGCCAGCAGCTTGGACGGGGTCATGAACACTGAAGCTTTCTTT
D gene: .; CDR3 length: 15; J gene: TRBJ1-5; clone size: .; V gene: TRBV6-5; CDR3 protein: CASSSGPGGNQPQHF; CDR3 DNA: TGTGCCAGCAGTTCCGGCCCTGGAGGCAATCAGCCCCAGCATTTT
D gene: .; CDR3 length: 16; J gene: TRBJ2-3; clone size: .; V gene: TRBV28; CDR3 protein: CASRDPTTGYTDTQYF; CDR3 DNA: TGTGCCAGCAGGGATCCGACTACCGGATACACAGATACGCAGTATTTT
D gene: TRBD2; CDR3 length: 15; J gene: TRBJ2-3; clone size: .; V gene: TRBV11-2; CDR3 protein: CASSTPGLDTDTQYF; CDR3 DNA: TGTGCCAGCAGCACCCCGGGACTAGACACAGATACGCAGTATTTT
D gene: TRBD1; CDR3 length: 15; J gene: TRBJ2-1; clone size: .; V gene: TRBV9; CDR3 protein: CASSPRQGARNEQFF; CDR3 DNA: TGTGCCAGCAGCCCCAGACAGGGGGCTCGCAATGAGCAGTTCTTC
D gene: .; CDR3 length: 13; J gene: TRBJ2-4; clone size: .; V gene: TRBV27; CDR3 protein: CASSGGRRGIQYF; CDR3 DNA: TGTGCCAGCAGTGGAGGAAGACGGGGCATTCAGTACTTC
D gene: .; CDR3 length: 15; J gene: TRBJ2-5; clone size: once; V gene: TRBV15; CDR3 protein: CATSRDTALGETQYF; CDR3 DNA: TGTGCCACCAGCAGAGATACAGCACTCGGAGAGACCCAGTACTTC
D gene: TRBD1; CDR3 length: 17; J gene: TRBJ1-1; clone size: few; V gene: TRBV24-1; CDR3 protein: CATNMILGTGGYTEAFF; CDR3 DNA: TGTGCCACCAATATGATCCTCGGGACAGGGGGCTACACTGAAGCTTTCTTT
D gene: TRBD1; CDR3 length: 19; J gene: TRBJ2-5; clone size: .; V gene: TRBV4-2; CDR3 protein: CASSHPIFSVGQGQETQYF; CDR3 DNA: TGTGCCAGCAGCCACCCCATATTTTCCGTCGGACAGGGGCAAGAGACCCAGTACTTC
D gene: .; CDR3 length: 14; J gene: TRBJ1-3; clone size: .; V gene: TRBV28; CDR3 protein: CASSRDYSGNTIYF; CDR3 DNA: TGTGCCAGCAGTCGGGACTACTCTGGAAACACCATATATTTT
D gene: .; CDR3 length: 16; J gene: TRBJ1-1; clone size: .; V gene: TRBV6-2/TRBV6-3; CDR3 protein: CASSYEQGGVDTEAFF; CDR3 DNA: TGTGCCAGCAGTTACGAACAGGGAGGGGTTGACACTGAAGCTTTCTTT
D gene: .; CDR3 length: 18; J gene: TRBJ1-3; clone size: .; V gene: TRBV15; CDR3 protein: CATSRDVPGGLSGNTIYF; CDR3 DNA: TGTGCCACCAGCAGAGATGTGCCGGGGGGTTTATCTGGAAACACCATATATTTT
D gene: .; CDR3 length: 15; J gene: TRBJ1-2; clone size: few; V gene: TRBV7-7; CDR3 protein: CASPDTPLANYGYTF; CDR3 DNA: TGTGCCAGCCCCGACACTCCGTTAGCTAACTATGGCTACACCTTC
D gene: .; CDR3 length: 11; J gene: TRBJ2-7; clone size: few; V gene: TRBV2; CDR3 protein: CASTQSYEQYF; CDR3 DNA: TGTGCCAGCACTCAGTCCTACGAGCAGTACTTC
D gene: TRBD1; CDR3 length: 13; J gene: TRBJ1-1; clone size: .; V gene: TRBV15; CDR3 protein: CATSSDRGTEAFF; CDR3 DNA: TGTGCCACCAGCTCGGACAGGGGGACTGAAGCTTTCTTT
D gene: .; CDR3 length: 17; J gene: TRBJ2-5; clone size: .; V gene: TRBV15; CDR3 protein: CATSRVPSSILQETQYF; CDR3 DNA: TGTGCCACCAGCAGAGTACCTAGCTCCATACTCCAAGAGACCCAGTACTTC